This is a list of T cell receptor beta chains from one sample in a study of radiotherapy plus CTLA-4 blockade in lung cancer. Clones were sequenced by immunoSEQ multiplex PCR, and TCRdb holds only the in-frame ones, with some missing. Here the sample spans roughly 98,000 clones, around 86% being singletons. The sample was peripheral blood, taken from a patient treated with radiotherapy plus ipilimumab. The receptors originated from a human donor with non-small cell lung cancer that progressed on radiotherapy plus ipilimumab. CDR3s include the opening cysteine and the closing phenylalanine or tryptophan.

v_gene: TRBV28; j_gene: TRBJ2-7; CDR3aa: CASSLPGGVGPEQYF
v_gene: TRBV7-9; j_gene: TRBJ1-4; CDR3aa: CASSLGWDRDLSNEKLFF
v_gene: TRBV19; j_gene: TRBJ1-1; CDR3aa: CASSADRDREAFF
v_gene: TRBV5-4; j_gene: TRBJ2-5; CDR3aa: CASSSKTSAWETQYF
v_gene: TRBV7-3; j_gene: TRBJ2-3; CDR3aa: CASSSGGTTDTQYF
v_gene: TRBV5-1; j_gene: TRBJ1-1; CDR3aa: CASGQGTMNTEAFF
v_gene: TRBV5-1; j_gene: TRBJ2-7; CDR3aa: CASNPTGGSGEQYF
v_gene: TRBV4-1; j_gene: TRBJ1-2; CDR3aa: CASSQDLAGGRTNYGYTF
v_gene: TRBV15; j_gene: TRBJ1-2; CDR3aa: CATSRQGGGYTF
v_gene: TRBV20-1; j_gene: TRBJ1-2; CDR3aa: CSPKKGQVYTF
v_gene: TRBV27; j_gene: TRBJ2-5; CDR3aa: CASSFSGRAGETQYF